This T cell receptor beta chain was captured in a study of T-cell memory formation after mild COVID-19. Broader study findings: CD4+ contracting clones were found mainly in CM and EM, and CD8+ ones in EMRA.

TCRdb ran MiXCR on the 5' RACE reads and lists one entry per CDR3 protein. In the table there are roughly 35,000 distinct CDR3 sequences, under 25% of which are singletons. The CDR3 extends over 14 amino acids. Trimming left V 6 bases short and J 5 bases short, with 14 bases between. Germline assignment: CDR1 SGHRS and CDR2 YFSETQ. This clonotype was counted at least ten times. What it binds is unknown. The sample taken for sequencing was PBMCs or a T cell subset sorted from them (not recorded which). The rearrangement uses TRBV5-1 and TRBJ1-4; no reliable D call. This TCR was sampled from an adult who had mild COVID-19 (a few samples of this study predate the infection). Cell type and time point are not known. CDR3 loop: CASKGGLNNEKLFF. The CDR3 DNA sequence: TGCGCCAGCAAAGGAGGGTTAAACAATGAAAAACTGTTTTTT.